These 30 T cell receptor beta chains came from one sample sequenced in a study of regulatory T cells in long-lasting Graves disease. Time point reported: newly diagnosed GD, antithyroid drugs for less than 3 months. PBMC RNA served as the TCR library source. Arm-PCR of CDR3 regions and iRepertoire HTBI primers were used to build TCR beta libraries. MiXCR, run by TCRdb on the multiplex PCR reads, gives a single entry per CDR3 protein. This table holds 350,000 to 450,000 distinct CDR3 sequences, about 15% found once. The data also belong to a second study, concerning T cells in Graves' hyperthyroidism and ophthalmopathy.

The sample was peripheral blood mononuclear cells (PBMCs), taken at new diagnosis, from a patient treated with antithyroid drugs. The receptors were gathered from a woman between 35 and 50 years old with Graves disease.

Comment on this clonotype: One base away lies a much larger clone, so this may be a sequencing read error. The chain carries TRBV10-3 and TRBJ2-6; D may match TRBD1 or TRBD2 (5 bases each). The length of the CDR3 is 14 residues. CDR1 is ENHRY and CDR2 is SYGVKD in the germline V gene. The CDR3 is CAGSRGTGANVLAF. In DNA, the CDR3 is TGTGCCGGCTCCCGGGGCACTGGGGCCAACGTCCTGGCTTTC.

This chain uses TRBV11-2 with TRBJ2-1, with no clear D. CDR3 size: 13 residues. The germline CDR1 and CDR2 sequences are SGHAT and FQNNGV. The germline V and J ends were trimmed by 8 bases and 6 bases, with 14 bases remaining between them. The CDR3 bases are TGTGCCAGCGGATATCTTATTGGCAATGAGCAGTTCTTC. This gives the protein CASGYLIGNEQFF.

This clonotype was recorded at least ten times. The chain joins TRBV11-1 to TRBJ2-2; D tentatively fits TRBD1 or TRBD2 (6 bases each). Trimming pared 4 bases from V and 2 bases from J, leaving 11 bases between. Germline CDR1 reads SGHAT; CDR2 reads FQDESV (reference sequence). The CDR3 covers 15 residues. CDR3 sequence (DNA): TGTGCCAGCAGCTACGGGGGCAGTAACACCGGGGAGCTGTTTTTT. It encodes CASSYGGSNTGELFF.

The table lists this clonotype with many counts. The chain recombines TRBV5-1 with TRBJ2-3; D perhaps matches TRBD2 (5 bases). Trimming left V 0 bases short and J 4 bases short, with 9 bases between. CDR1 and CDR2 from the germline V gene are SGHRS and YFSETQ. CDR3 length: 14 amino acids. As DNA, the CDR3 is TGCGCCAGCAGCTTGGGAGCGGACTCAGATACGCAGTATTTT. Its translation is CASSLGADSDTQYF.

In this sample, this clonotype turned up many times. The rearrangement uses TRBV28 and TRBJ1-1, with D uncertain. This CDR3 has 13 amino acids. V was clipped by 8 bases and J by 4 bases, with 14 bases between them. Germline V CDR1 and CDR2: MDHEN, SYDVKM. CDR3 loop: CASLWQLSTEAFF. As DNA, the CDR3 is TGTGCCAGCCTCTGGCAGCTGAGCACTGAAGCTTTCTTT.

This clonotype was found many times. The chain is built from TRBV30 and TRBJ2-6; 7 bases match TRBD1. The CDR3 runs to 14 residues. Germline V gene sequence: CDR1 GTSNPN, CDR2 SVGIG (reference sequence). J lost 0 bases, V lost 7 bases, and 3 bases had no gene match. CDR3 sequence reads: CASDRSSGANVLTF. CDR3 nucleotides: TGTGCCTCGGACAGGTCCTCTGGGGCCAACGTCCTGACTTTC. Combining the CDR3 with reference TRBV30 and TRBJ2-6 gives the whole variable domain SQTIHQWPATLVQPVGSPLSLECTVEGTSNPNLYWYRQAAGRGLQLLFYSVGIGQISSEVPQNLSASRPQDRQFILSSKKLLLSDSGFYLCASDRSSGANVLTFGAGSRLTVL.

This clonotype came up many times. The V gene is TRBV28, the J gene TRBJ2-5; D unresolved. Germline loops: CDR1 MDHEN, CDR2 SYDVKM. Deletions cut 6 bases from V and 5 bases from J, with 19 bases between. The CDR3 sequence is 15 residues long. The CDR3 here is CASSAPKSGPETQYF. The CDR3 DNA is TGTGCCAGCAGCGCACCAAAATCAGGCCCGGAGACCCAGTACTTC. Supplemented by reference TRBV28 and TRBJ2-5, the full variable domain reads DVKVTQSSRYLVKRTGEKVFLECVQDMDHENMFWYRQDPGLGLRLIYFSYDVKMKEKGDIPEGYSVSREKKERFSLILESASTNQTSMYLCASSAPKSGPETQYFGPGTRLLVL.

The table lists this clonotype with many counts. The chain couples TRBV11-2 to TRBJ2-1; 12 bases line up with TRBD1. J lost 7 bases, V lost 1 base, and 8 bases had no gene match. The CDR3 contains 17 residues. Germline V gene lookup returns CDR1 SGHAT and CDR2 FQNNGV. Here the CDR3 DNA reads TGTGCCAGCAGCTTAGGCGCGGGACAGGGGGCATTTAATGAGCAGTTCTTC. Translation: CASSLGAGQGAFNEQFF. Based on the CDR3 plus reference TRBV11-2 and TRBJ2-1, the full variable domain is EAGVAQSPRYKIIEKRQSVAFWCNPISGHATLYWYQQILGQGPKLLIQFQNNGVVDDSQLPKDRFSAERLKGVDSTLKIQPAKLEDSAVYLCASSLGAGQGAFNEQFFGPGTRLTVL.

The J gene is TRBJ2-2, the V gene TRBV5-1; 12 bases fit TRBD1. The ends lost 1 base at V and 6 bases at J; junction bases unmatched: 7. Germline CDR1 reads SGHRS; CDR2 reads YFSETQ. This CDR3 is 17 amino acids long. Here the CDR3 DNA reads TGCGCCAGCAGCTTGTGGCCGGGACAGGGGGCCCCCGGGGAGCTGTTTTTT. It encodes CASSLWPGQGAPGELFF.

This clonotype was counted at least ten times. V and J are TRBV28 and TRBJ2-2; no reliable D call. V was cut by 5 bases and J by 4 bases, with 5 bases left in between. Germline values: CDR1 MDHEN, CDR2 SYDVKM. This CDR3 has 12 amino acids. The CDR3 coding sequence is TGTGCCAGCAGTCGTTTCACCGGGGAGCTGTTTTTT. Protein product: CASSRFTGELFF.

There are many counts of this clonotype. The CDR3 is CASSQGTSGGSYEQYF. CDR3 nucleotides: TGCGCCAGCAGCCAAGGGACTAGCGGGGGCTCCTACGAGCAGTACTTC. The chain carries TRBV4-1 and TRBJ2-7, with TRBD2 identical over 13 bases. The CDR3 runs 16 residues. CDR1 and CDR2 from the germline V gene are MGHRA and YSYEKL. The V gene end was trimmed by 1 base and the J gene end by 0 bases; junction bases not matched to a gene: 0.

This clonotype was observed a few times. The chain employs TRBV30 and TRBJ2-7, with 11 bases matching TRBD2. J was trimmed by 6 bases and V by 3 bases; bases with no gene match: 7. Germline CDR1 and CDR2: GTSNPN and SVGIG (reference sequence). The CDR3 totals 14 residues. CDR3 in DNA: TGTGCCTGGAGCCTAGCGGGAGGATGGGGCGAGCAGTACTTC. Its protein is CAWSLAGGWGEQYF.

This clonotype was counted at least ten times. The chain employs TRBV30 and TRBJ1-5, with D tentatively TRBD1 (5 bases). This CDR3 spans 17 amino acids. V lost 5 bases to trimming and J lost 0 bases, with 20 bases between them. The germline CDR1 and CDR2 sequences are GTSNPN and SVGIG (reference sequence). DNA of the CDR3: TGTGCCTGGGGACCGGGACGTCCTCTTAATAGCAATCAGCCCCAGCATTTT. This encodes CAWGPGRPLNSNQPQHF.

This clonotype was detected once. Just one base apart from a much larger clone, this may be a read error. The chain links TRBV7-9 to TRBJ2-1; weak D call: TRBD1 (6 bases). CDR1 is SEHNR, CDR2 FQNEAQ, per germline (reference sequence). CDR3 length: 16 amino acids. CDR3 nucleotide sequence: TGTGCCAGCAGCTTAGGGGGGACACGGGTGGACAATGGGCAGTTCTTC. Its protein product is CASSLGGTRVDNGQFF.

A few counts support this clonotype. The rearrangement links TRBV5-1 to TRBJ2-1, with D perhaps assigned TRBD1 or TRBD2 (5 bases each). Per the germline V gene, CDR1 is SGHRS and CDR2 is YFSETQ. Between the trimmed V and J ends, which lost 5 bases and 8 bases, there was a span of 23 bases. This CDR3 is built from 16 residues. CDR3 coding DNA: TGCGCCAGCAGTCTGGTCTCGGTCCGAGGGACGGATGAGCAGTTCTTC. Its translation: CASSLVSVRGTDEQFF.

This clonotype appeared many times. V and J are TRBV10-3 and TRBJ1-3; no definite D call. Between the trimmed V and J ends, which lost 7 bases and 0 bases, there was a span of 10 bases. CDR1 is ENHRY and CDR2 is SYGVKD in the germline V gene. The CDR3 totals 14 residues. CDR3 protein: CAITPGLSGNTIYF. CDR3 bases: TGTGCCATCACTCCTGGCCTCTCTGGAAACACCATATATTTT.

This clonotype has just a few counts. A much more abundant neighbour one base away suggests this may be a read error. The J gene is TRBJ2-5, the V gene TRBV7-9; a weak D match, TRBD1 (6 bases). This CDR3 spans 17 amino acids. Germline CDR1 and CDR2: SEHNR and FQNEAQ (reference sequence). CDR3 sequence: CASSLGREGQLGETQHF. The CDR3 nucleotides read TGTGCCAGCAGCCTCGGACGAGAGGGACAATTAGGGGAGACCCAGCACTTC. The variable domain in full, completed from reference TRBV7-9 and TRBJ2-5, reads DTGVSQNPRHKITKRGQNVTFRCDPISEHNRLYWYRQTLGQGPEFLTYFQNEAQLEKSRLLSDRFSAERPKGSFSTLEIQRTEQGDSAMYLCASSLGREGQLGETQHFGPGTRLLVL.

This clonotype was counted ten times or more. V is TRBV7-6 and J is TRBJ2-7; TRBD2 matches 7 bases. Per the germline V gene, CDR1 is SGHVS and CDR2 is FNYEAQ. The junction had 7 bases not matched to a gene; V was cut back by 1 base and J by 4 bases. This CDR3 region has 15 residues. Here the CDR3 DNA reads TGTGCCAGCAGCTTAGTCGCGGGAGCCATATACGAGCAGTACTTC. Its protein product is CASSLVAGAIYEQYF.

This clonotype was seen repeatedly, ten times or more. V and J are TRBV7-2 and TRBJ1-5, with unresolved D. The CDR3 runs 12 residues. From germline, CDR1 is SGHTA and CDR2 FQGNSA. Deletions cut 2 bases from V and 7 bases from J, with 6 bases between. The CDR3 protein is CASSLPGQPQHF. The DNA for the CDR3 is TGTGCCAGCAGCTTACCGGGGCAGCCCCAGCATTTT.

This clonotype was counted ten times or more. The rearrangement uses TRBV27 and TRBJ1-1; D is unresolved. The CDR3 has 15 residues. Germline V CDR1 and CDR2: MNHEY, SMNVEV (reference sequence). The V gene lost 4 bases and the J gene lost 1 base, with 13 bases spanning the gap. DNA of the CDR3: TGTGCCAGCAGTTCACGCCTATTAAGGAACACTGAAGCTTTCTTT. Translating gives CASSSRLLRNTEAFF.

A note on this clonotype: Possible read error: a much larger clone is one base away. This sequence joins TRBV25-1 and TRBJ1-1, with a possible D match to TRBD1 (5 bases). The length of the CDR3 is 15 residues. Germline V lookup: CDR1 MGHDK, CDR2 SYGVNS. CDR3 nucleotide sequence: TGTGCCGGCAGTGAAGGGGACCGTCGGAACACTGAAGCTTTCTTT. Protein product: CAGSEGDRRNTEAFF.

The rearrangement links TRBV28 to TRBJ2-5, with 10 bases that match TRBD2. This CDR3 has 17 residues. Germline trimming cut 1 base from V and 5 bases from J; bases unmatched to any gene: 10. The germline gives CDR1 MDHEN, CDR2 SYDVKM. The CDR3 loop is CASSLSSGRAEGETQYF. The CDR3 DNA is TGTGCCAGCAGTTTATCGAGCGGGAGGGCCGAGGGGGAGACCCAGTACTTC.

This chain uses TRBV5-1 with TRBJ2-1; D unresolved. Trimming stripped 4 bases from V and 4 bases from J, with 12 bases between. The germline V gene has CDR1 SGHRS and CDR2 YFSETQ. The CDR3 spans 14 residues. This CDR3 reads CASSPENSYNEQFF. The CDR3 region has the DNA TGCGCCAGCAGCCCTGAGAACTCGTACAATGAGCAGTTCTTC.

This sequence joins TRBV27 and TRBJ1-3; a possible D gene is TRBD1 (6 bases). The V and J ends lost 6 bases and 2 bases respectively, with 17 bases between them. CDR1 and CDR2 from the germline V gene are MNHEY and SMNVEV (reference sequence). The CDR3 loop spans 16 amino acids. CDR3 sequence: CASRPNTGTAGNTIYF. The CDR3, as DNA: TGTGCCAGCAGACCCAACACAGGGACCGCTGGAAACACCATATATTTT.

This clonotype was counted many times. The V call is TRBV20-1, the J call TRBJ1-1, with a weak D call TRBD1 (5 bases). Trimming removed 3 bases from V and 4 bases from J, with 18 bases in between. Germline loops: CDR1 DFQATT, CDR2 SNEGSKA (reference sequence). This CDR3 has 15 residues. The CDR3 coding sequence is TGCAGTGCTAGTGCGCAGGTACTCGGGGGCACTGAAGCTTTCTTT. Amino acid sequence: CSASAQVLGGTEAFF.

This clonotype has a handful of counts. The chain uses TRBV10-3 and TRBJ2-1; 9 bases match TRBD1. This CDR3 spans 14 amino acids. The trim removed 6 bases at V and 6 bases at J, leaving 6 bases unmatched. The germline V gene has CDR1 ENHRY and CDR2 SYGVKD. The CDR3 reads CAIRPGQGPNEQFF. In DNA, the CDR3 is TGTGCCATCAGACCGGGACAGGGTCCCAATGAGCAGTTCTTC.

This clonotype was observed many times. As DNA, the CDR3 is TGTGCCAGCAGTTTCAGGACAGGGGGCAAGACTCAAGAGACCCAGTACTTC. Translation: CASSFRTGGKTQETQYF. V is TRBV28 and J is TRBJ2-5; 11 nucleotides agree with TRBD1. Germline assignment: CDR1 MDHEN and CDR2 SYDVKM. The CDR3 sequence is 17 residues long. V lost 3 bases and J lost 2; bases outside the gene matches: 8.

As concerns this clonotype: A much larger clone sits a single nucleotide away, making a read error possible. The CDR3 does not close with the conserved phenylalanine or tryptophan, likely indicating a read error. J is TRBJ2-7 and V is TRBV24-1; 7 bases map to TRBD2. This CDR3 has 14 amino acids. CDR1 is KGHDR and CDR2 is SFDVKD in the germline V gene. V lost 3 bases, J lost 3 bases, and 4 bases stayed unmatched. This CDR3 reads CATSDSGAGYEQYS. The CDR3 DNA sequence: TGTGCCACCAGTGATAGCGGGGCAGGCTACGAGCAGTACTCC.

This clonotype was detected only a few times. The chain combines TRBV7-9 with TRBJ2-7; TRBD1 matches at 7 bases. Germline values: CDR1 SEHNR, CDR2 FQNEAQ (reference sequence). This CDR3 has 15 residues. V was clipped by 5 bases and J by 0 bases; unmatched bases: 7. The CDR3 coding sequence is TGTGCCAGCAGCCGACAGGGATCAGGCTCCTACGAGCAGTACTTC. Its translation: CASSRQGSGSYEQYF.

This clonotype was seen many times. The chain joins TRBV7-2 to TRBJ2-1; D call uncertain. This CDR3 is built from 12 residues. The germline V gene has CDR1 SGHTA and CDR2 FQGNSA. Trimming took off 3 bases at V and 14 bases at J, with 14 bases between the two ends. The DNA for the CDR3 is TGTGCCAGCAGCTTTCTGGCCGGTGGAGAGTTCTTC. Its protein product is CASSFLAGGEFF. The whole variable domain, remainder taken from reference TRBV7-2 and TRBJ2-1, is GAGVSQSPSNKVTEKGKDVELRCDPISGHTALYWYRQSLGQGLEFLIYFQGNSAPDKSGLPSDRFSAERTGGSVSTLTIQRTQQEDSAVYLCASSFLAGGEFFGPGTRLTVL.